This T cell receptor (beta chain) emerged from a study of blood T cell repertoires in COVID-19. In this sample, this clone turned up a few times. In germline, CDR1 is MNHEY, CDR2 SMNVEV (reference sequence). Trimming cost V 4 bases and J 3 bases; bases outside gene matches: 3. The CDR3 runs to 15 residues. This table comes from immunoSEQ multiplex PCR, and its TCRdb copy is limited to in-frame clones, with some not included. The table shows roughly 300,000 clones, with roughly four fifths occurring only once. This clonotype was obtained from a woman between 50 and 59 years old who had recovered from COVID-19. The chain uses TRBV27 and TRBJ1-4; 9 positions match TRBD1. The sequencing sample was made of peripheral blood. The CDR3 protein is CASSSQGAANEKLFF. The CDR3 DNA follows: TGTGCCAGCAGTTCACAGGGGGCAGCTAATGAAAAACTGTTTTTT.